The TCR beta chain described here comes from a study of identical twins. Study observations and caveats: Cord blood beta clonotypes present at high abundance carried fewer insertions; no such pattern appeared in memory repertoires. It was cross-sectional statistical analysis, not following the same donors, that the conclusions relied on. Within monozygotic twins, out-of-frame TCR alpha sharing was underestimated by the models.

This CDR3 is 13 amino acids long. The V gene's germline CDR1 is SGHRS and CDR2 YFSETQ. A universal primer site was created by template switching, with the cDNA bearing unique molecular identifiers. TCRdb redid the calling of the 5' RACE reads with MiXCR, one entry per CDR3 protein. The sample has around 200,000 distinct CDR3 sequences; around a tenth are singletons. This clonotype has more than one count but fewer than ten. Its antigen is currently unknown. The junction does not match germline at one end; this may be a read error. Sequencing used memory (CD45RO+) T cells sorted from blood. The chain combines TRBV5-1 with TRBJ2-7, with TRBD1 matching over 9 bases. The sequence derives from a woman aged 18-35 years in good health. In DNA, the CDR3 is TGCGCCAGCAGCTTCGATGACATGACAGGGGGGGACTTC. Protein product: CASSFDDMTGGDF. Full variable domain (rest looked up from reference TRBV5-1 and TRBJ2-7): KAGVTQTPRYLIKTRGQQVTLSCSPISGHRSVSWYQQTPGQGLQFLFEYFSETQRNKGNFPGRFSGRQFSNSRSEMNVSTLELGDSALYLCASSFDDMTGGDFGPGTRLTVT.